Following are 27 T cell receptor beta chains from one sample sequenced in a study of blood T cell repertoires in COVID-19. The repertoire was sequenced with immunoSEQ multiplex PCR; TCRdb's copy has only in-frame clones and lacks some. The sample contains around 200,000 clones, approximately 92% of which appear only once. Sequenced material: PBMCs or T cells enriched from blood (not recorded which). The receptor source for this set is a woman aged 40 to 49 with acute COVID-19.

The V gene is TRBV14, the J gene TRBJ1-1; tentatively, D is TRBD1 (5 bases). Germline assignment: CDR1 SGHDN and CDR2 FVKESK. This CDR3 is built from 13 residues. V dropped 1 base and J dropped 6 bases, with 9 bases sitting between them. The CDR3 protein is CASSQVRDAEAFF. CDR3 DNA sequence: TGTGCCAGCAGCCAAGTCAGGGATGCTGAAGCTTTCTTT.

V usage is TRBV7-2 and J usage is TRBJ2-7, with 9 bases fitting TRBD2. Losses at the gene ends were 8 bases for V and 2 bases for J; bases not matched to a gene: 4. Germline assignment: CDR1 SGHTA and CDR2 FQGNSA. CDR3 length: 13 residues. The CDR3 coding sequence is TGTGCCAGCTGGGCGGGAGGGCCCTACGAGCAGTACTTC. Its protein product is CASWAGGPYEQYF.

DNA of the CDR3: TGCGCCAGCAGCCAAGATGGACACACAGATACGCAGTATTTT. Translation gives CASSQDGHTDTQYF. J is TRBJ2-3 and V is TRBV4-1; D possibly corresponds to TRBD1 (5 bases). The germline V gene encodes CDR1 MGHRA and CDR2 YSYEKL. V gave up 0 bases and J gave up 2 bases, with 6 bases separating them. The CDR3 has 14 amino acids.

V is TRBV18 and J is TRBJ2-2, with unresolved D. The CDR3 extends over 17 amino acids. V shed 0 bases and J shed 0 bases, with 11 bases lying between them. Germline assignment: CDR1 KGHSH and CDR2 LQKENI. CDR3 DNA: TGTGCCAGCTCACCACCGGTGGTACTCACGAACACCGGGGAGCTGTTTTTT. Translation: CASSPPVVLTNTGELFF. The full variable domain, with the rest looked up from reference TRBV18 and TRBJ2-2, is NAGVMQNPRHLVRRRGQEARLRCSPMKGHSHVYWYRQLPEEGLKFMVYLQKENIIDESGMPKERFSAEFPKEGPSILRIQQVVRGDSAAYFCASSPPVVLTNTGELFFGEGSRLTVL.

The rearrangement links TRBV2 to TRBJ1-5; D is unresolved. The germline gives CDR1 SNHLY, CDR2 FYNNEI. This CDR3 contains 12 residues. V dropped 8 bases and J dropped 9 bases, with 14 bases sitting between them. The CDR3 sequence is CASGPTERPQHF. The CDR3 region has the DNA TGTGCCAGCGGTCCTACAGAAAGGCCCCAGCATTTT. Using reference TRBV2 and TRBJ1-5 for the parts outside the CDR3, the full variable domain is EPEVTQTPSHQVTQMGQEVILRCVPISNHLYFYWYRQILGQKVEFLVSFYNNEISEKSEIFDDQFSVERPDGSNFTLKIRSTKLEDSAMYFCASGPTERPQHFGDGTRLSIL.

The chain has TRBV7-2 and TRBJ1-2, with D perhaps matching TRBD1 (6 bases). Trimming took off 1 base at V and 6 bases at J, with 18 bases between the two ends. CDR1 and CDR2 from the germline V gene are SGHTA and FQGNSA. The CDR3 sequence is 16 residues long. CDR3 bases: TGTGCCAGCAGCTTAGAAGACACAGGGCCTTGGGATGGCTACACCTTC. This sequence encodes CASSLEDTGPWDGYTF.

The chain combines TRBV29-1 with TRBJ1-2, with a tentative D call TRBD1 (6 bases). The CDR3 covers 12 residues. The germline CDR1 and CDR2 sequences are SQVTM and ANQGSEA. V dropped 7 bases and J dropped 4 bases, with 13 bases sitting between them. The CDR3 is CSAPDSFYGYTF. The CDR3 coding sequence is TGCAGCGCACCGGACAGCTTCTATGGCTACACCTTC.

The chain employs TRBV7-8 and TRBJ1-6, with D tentatively TRBD1 (5 bases). Trimming removed 1 base from V and 5 bases from J, with 12 bases in between. Germline assignment: CDR1 SGHVS and CDR2 FQNEAQ. The CDR3 totals 16 residues. The CDR3 nucleotides read TGTGCCAGCAGCTTAGAATCAGGGCAGAATAATTCACCCCTCCACTTT. This sequence encodes CASSLESGQNNSPLHF. Supplemented by reference TRBV7-8 and TRBJ1-6, the full variable domain reads GAGVSQSPRYKVAKRGQDVALRCDPISGHVSLFWYQQALGQGPEFLTYFQNEAQLDKSGLPSDRFFAERPEGSVSTLKIQRTQQEDSAVYLCASSLESGQNNSPLHFGNGTRLTVT.

This clone was counted a single time. The chain carries TRBV27 and TRBJ1-6; D is possibly TRBD1 (6 bases). The length of the CDR3 is 15 residues. V was clipped by 2 bases and J by 6 bases, with 11 bases between them. Germline V gene data show CDR1 as MNHEY and CDR2 as SMNVEV (reference sequence). The DNA of the CDR3 is TGTGCCAGCAGTTTAAGGGCAGGGGTTAATTCACCCCTCCACTTT. Protein sequence: CASSLRAGVNSPLHF.

The rearrangement uses TRBV19 and TRBJ2-7; a possible D gene is TRBD2 (6 bases). V lost 1 base, J lost 7 bases, and 11 bases lay in between. This CDR3 region has 13 residues. The germline gives CDR1 LNHDA, CDR2 SQIVND (reference sequence). CDR3 sequence: CASSIGSGGEQYF. CDR3 bases: TGTGCCAGTAGTATAGGAAGCGGAGGGGAGCAGTACTTC.

The V and J genes are TRBV27 and TRBJ2-1; 8 nucleotides line up with TRBD2. Germline values: CDR1 MNHEY, CDR2 SMNVEV (reference sequence). The CDR3 spans 14 residues. Unmatched junction bases numbered 2, after V lost 4 bases and J lost 3 bases. The CDR3 region is CASSSAGGYNEQFF. CDR3 in DNA: TGTGCCAGCAGTTCGGCGGGAGGCTACAATGAGCAGTTCTTC.

The chain carries TRBV23-1 and TRBJ2-5; 10 nucleotides align to TRBD2. TRBV23-1 is marked as an open reading frame, function uncertain. CDR3 length: 18 amino acids. V gave up 6 bases and J gave up 2 bases; unmatched junction bases: 15. In DNA form, the CDR3 reads TGCGCCAGCAGCCGCCCGGGGCTAGCGGGGGTTCTTCAAGAGACCCAGTACTTC. Translation: CASSRPGLAGVLQETQYF.

The J gene is TRBJ2-7, the V gene TRBV5-6, with 10 bases lining up with TRBD2. The J segment lost 6 bases and the V segment lost 4 bases, leaving 13 bases of the junction unmatched. This CDR3 spans 16 amino acids. Germline V gene data show CDR1 as SGHDT and CDR2 as YYEEEE. For the CDR3, the DNA is TGTGCCAGCAGCCCCGGACTAGCGGCAGAGGCGGGCGAGCAGTACTTC. It codes for CASSPGLAAEAGEQYF.

This chain links TRBV5-6 with TRBJ2-7; D is ambiguous. The CDR3 covers 14 residues. Per germline, CDR1 SGHDT and CDR2 YYEEEE. The V end lost 0 bases, the J end lost 2 bases, and 9 bases lay between the germline ends. For the CDR3, the DNA is TGTGCCAGCAGCTTGGGACACCGGACCTACGAGCAGTACTTC. This codes for CASSLGHRTYEQYF.

This clone came up once. The chain couples TRBV2 to TRBJ2-5; D may be TRBD2 (7 bases). The CDR3 has 15 residues. The V gene lost 8 bases and the J gene lost 2 bases, with 18 bases spanning the gap. Germline V gives CDR1 SNHLY, CDR2 FYNNEI. CDR3 nucleotides: TGTGCCAGCTGGGGGGCTAGCGGACAACAAGAGACCCAGTACTTC. Residues: CASWGASGQQETQYF.

The chain is built from TRBV28 and TRBJ1-5, with 8 bases that match TRBD1. Looked up from germline, CDR1 is MDHEN and CDR2 is SYDVKM. This CDR3 contains 12 residues. Germline trimming cut 6 bases from V and 6 bases from J; bases unmatched to any gene: 1. Here the CDR3 reads CASRTGGQPQHF. The CDR3 DNA reads TGTGCCAGCAGAACAGGGGGTCAGCCCCAGCATTTT.

This clone was recorded only once. The chain couples TRBV25-1 to TRBJ1-1; D might be TRBD1 (5 bases). The CDR3 covers 13 residues. Germline V gene sequence: CDR1 MGHDK, CDR2 SYGVNS. Trimming took off 4 bases at V and 0 bases at J, with 6 bases between the two ends. CDR3 coding DNA: TGTGCCAGCAGTGTAGGGGTGAACACTGAAGCTTTCTTT. It encodes CASSVGVNTEAFF.

The V and J genes are TRBV20-1 and TRBJ1-2; the D is unclear. Trimming stripped 0 bases from V and 8 bases from J, with 7 bases between. CDR1 and CDR2 from the germline V gene are DFQATT and SNEGSKA (reference sequence). There are 11 residues in the CDR3. The CDR3 here is CSARDQLGYTF. CDR3 in DNA: TGCAGTGCTAGAGATCAGTTGGGCTACACCTTC.

The rearrangement uses TRBV9 and TRBJ2-1; 10 bases match TRBD2. Trimming cost V 1 base and J 0 bases; bases outside gene matches: 22. The CDR3 sequence is 23 residues long. CDR1 SGDLS and CDR2 YYNGEE come from the germline V gene. The DNA for the CDR3 is TGTGCCAGCAGCGTATCTAGCGGGAGTGTGATAGGCCAGGCATTGAGCTCCTACAATGAGCAGTTCTTC. This codes for CASSVSSGSVIGQALSSYNEQFF.

The chain couples TRBV30 to TRBJ1-1, with a possible D match to TRBD1 (6 bases). V was shortened by 3 bases and J by 11 bases, with 19 bases between the two germline ends. CDR1 is GTSNPN, CDR2 SVGIG, per germline (reference sequence). This CDR3 has 13 residues. The CDR3 loop reads CAWSNTRRTAAFF. In DNA form, the CDR3 reads TGTGCCTGGAGCAACACAAGAAGGACAGCTGCTTTCTTT.

CDR3 coding DNA: TGTGCCAGCAGCAACGGACAGAGAAACACCATATATTTT. Translated, it gives CASSNGQRNTIYF. This chain links TRBV6-5 with TRBJ1-3; possibly TRBD1 for D (6 bases). V lost 6 bases, J lost 5 bases, and 11 bases lay in between. CDR3 length equals 13 residues. Germline assignment: CDR1 MNHEY and CDR2 SVGAGI.

The chain uses TRBV2 and TRBJ2-2; D perhaps matches TRBD2 (5 bases). V lost 1 base, J lost 5 bases, and 8 bases lay in between. The length of the CDR3 is 14 residues. In germline, CDR1 is SNHLY, CDR2 FYNNEI. CDR3 sequence: CASSEVRGTGELFF. CDR3 nucleotides: TGTGCCAGCAGTGAAGTCCGAGGGACCGGGGAGCTGTTTTTT.

The chain joins TRBV25-1 to TRBJ1-4; 7 nucleotides align to TRBD1. Trimming at V came to 3 bases and at J to 2 bases, leaving 3 bases not matched to a gene. In germline, CDR1 is MGHDK, CDR2 SYGVNS. The CDR3 has 15 amino acids. The CDR3 DNA follows: TGTGCCAGCAGTGACCCCAGGGGGACTAATGAAAAACTGTTTTTT. Translation: CASSDPRGTNEKLFF.

J is TRBJ2-7 and V is TRBV25-1; D may be TRBD1 (6 bases). Trimming removed 2 bases from V and 7 bases from J, with 18 bases in between. Germline V gene data show CDR1 as MGHDK and CDR2 as SYGVNS. This CDR3 region has 15 residues. The CDR3 DNA sequence: TGTGCCAGCAGTGAAACTGGGAAGGGGGTAGGAGAGCAGTACTTC. Translated, it gives CASSETGKGVGEQYF.

The V and J genes are TRBV19 and TRBJ2-7, with TRBD1 matching over 7 bases. The CDR3 totals 13 residues. V was pared by 6 bases and J by 1 base, with 3 bases of the junction left unmatched. CDR1 LNHDA and CDR2 SQIVND come from the germline V gene (reference sequence). The CDR3 nucleotides read TGTGCCAGTAGAGAGACAGGGTCCTACGAGCAGTACTTC. This gives the protein CASRETGSYEQYF.

The V call is TRBV7-2, the J call TRBJ2-5; D gene unclear. Trimming stripped 3 bases from V and 2 bases from J, with 13 bases between. Germline CDR1 reads SGHTA; CDR2 reads FQGNSA. CDR3 size: 15 residues. CDR3 in DNA: TGTGCCAGCAGCTTTGGCCTCACCTTACAAGAGACCCAGTACTTC. This sequence encodes CASSFGLTLQETQYF. Combining the CDR3 with reference TRBV7-2 and TRBJ2-5 gives the whole variable domain GAGVSQSPSNKVTEKGKDVELRCDPISGHTALYWYRQSLGQGLEFLIYFQGNSAPDKSGLPSDRFSAERTGGSVSTLTIQRTQQEDSAVYLCASSFGLTLQETQYFGPGTRLLVL.

The J gene is TRBJ1-3, the V gene TRBV19; 7 bases line up with TRBD1. Germline V gives CDR1 LNHDA, CDR2 SQIVND (reference sequence). The CDR3 runs to 16 residues. The J segment lost 0 bases and the V segment lost 6 bases, leaving 8 bases of the junction unmatched. The CDR3 bases are TGTGCCAGTAGGGGTTCTAGACAGGGCTCTGGAAACACCATATATTTT. It encodes CASRGSRQGSGNTIYF.